Shown below are 24 T cell receptor beta chains from a single sample sequenced in a study of beta chain features in type 1 diabetes. Every isolated RNA sample was fully reverse transcribed, so sequencing captured expressed TCRB transcripts. Method: immunoSEQ multiplex PCR; TCRdb's copy keeps in-frame clones and lacks some. The sample includes 200,000 to 250,000 clones, 25% to 30% of them seen just once. The sequenced material came from central memory CD4+ T cells from blood. These receptors were taken from a man younger than 40 in good health.

This clone has only a few counts. V usage is TRBV10-3 and J usage is TRBJ1-6; 9 nucleotides line up with TRBD1. Per the germline V gene, CDR1 is ENHRY and CDR2 is SYGVKD. V gave up 9 bases and J gave up 8 bases; unmatched junction bases: 5. This CDR3 region has 13 residues. In DNA, the CDR3 is TGTGCCATGAGGGACAGGGTGGATTCACCCCTCCACTTT. Amino acid sequence: CAMRDRVDSPLHF.

V gene TRBV2 combines with J gene TRBJ1-5; TRBD1 is a possible D gene (6 bases). The CDR3 sequence is 15 residues long. Germline values: CDR1 SNHLY, CDR2 FYNNEI. Between the trimmed V and J ends, which lost 0 bases and 8 bases, there was a span of 14 bases. The CDR3 is CASSEALSGGKPQHF. The CDR3, as DNA: TGTGCCAGCAGTGAAGCGCTTTCGGGGGGCAAGCCCCAGCATTTT.

This chain connects TRBV29-1 to TRBJ2-4; 8 bases line up with TRBD1. The CDR3 is 12 amino acids. Germline V gene data show CDR1 as SQVTM and CDR2 as ANQGSEA. V shed 8 bases and J 5 bases; nucleotides not matched to a gene: 5. In nucleotides, the CDR3 is TGCAGCTCCTCGACAGGGGAAAACATTCAGTACTTC. Protein sequence: CSSSTGENIQYF.

The chain has TRBV7-9 and TRBJ2-5; D may correspond to TRBD1 or TRBD2 (5 bases each). The CDR3 covers 14 residues. The germline V gene encodes CDR1 SEHNR and CDR2 FQNEAQ (reference sequence). The V end was cut by 4 bases, the J end by 3 bases, with 12 bases between. CDR3 nucleotides: TGTGCCAGCAGCTCCCGGGACCCCGAAGAGACCCAGTACTTC. Its translation: CASSSRDPEETQYF.

This clone has a handful of counts. The chain carries TRBV5-1 and TRBJ2-5, with D possibly matching TRBD1 (6 bases). The CDR3 has 14 residues. V dropped 1 base and J dropped 1 base, with 8 bases sitting between them. Germline assignment: CDR1 SGHRS and CDR2 YFSETQ. CDR3 protein: CASSLRGIQETQYF. The CDR3 nucleotides are TGCGCCAGCAGCTTGAGGGGGATCCAAGAGACCCAGTACTTC.

This clone turned up a few times. The V gene is TRBV15, the J gene TRBJ2-7, with unresolved D. CDR1 is LNHNV and CDR2 is YYDKDF in the germline V gene (reference sequence). V was clipped by 0 bases and J by 2 bases, with 8 bases between them. The CDR3 sequence is 14 residues long. CDR3 sequence (DNA): TGTGCCACCAGCAGAGATGGGCAGGCCTACGAGCAGTACTTC. Protein sequence: CATSRDGQAYEQYF.

In DNA, the CDR3 is TGTGCCAGCAGCCAGGCGTCTAGCGGGTGGTTCAATGAGCAGTTCTTC. Its protein product is CASSQASSGWFNEQFF. The rearrangement joins TRBV7-2 to TRBJ2-1, with TRBD2 identical over 8 bases. V dropped 5 bases and J dropped 6; count of bases not matched to a gene: 12. This CDR3 contains 16 residues. From germline, CDR1 is SGHTA and CDR2 FQGNSA.

This clone was detected only a few times. The chain carries TRBV7-9 and TRBJ2-3, with D perhaps matching TRBD2 (5 bases). The CDR3 has 16 amino acids. The germline V and J ends were trimmed by 5 bases and 0 bases, with 15 bases remaining between them. In germline, CDR1 is SEHNR, CDR2 FQNEAQ (reference sequence). The CDR3 DNA follows: TGTGCCAGCAGCCAAGAAGACGGGGTGAGCACAGATACGCAGTATTTT. It is translated as CASSQEDGVSTDTQYF.

With regard to this clone: One end of the junction fails to match germline, which may point to a read error. CDR3 in amino acids: CCVGGVAGEGTDTQYF. The CDR3 DNA is TGCTGCGTTGGAGGAGTAGCGGGTGAGGGCACAGATACGCAGTATTTT. V is TRBV29-1 and J is TRBJ2-3, with 7 bases that match TRBD2. Germline V lookup: CDR1 SQVTM, CDR2 ANQGSEA. The CDR3 length is 16 residues.

This clone was seen more than once but under ten times. V is TRBV14 and J is TRBJ1-1; D not certain. V lost 0 bases and J 1 base, leaving 3 bases between the germline ends. The CDR3 extends over 13 amino acids. Germline CDR1 reads SGHDN; CDR2 reads FVKESK. The CDR3 region is CASSQDWNTEAFF. CDR3 bases: TGTGCCAGCAGCCAAGATTGGAACACTGAAGCTTTCTTT.

This clone has just a few counts. The rearrangement uses TRBV10-3 and TRBJ2-3; 10 bases align to TRBD2. V shed 10 bases, J shed 6 bases, and the junction held 16 bases outside the gene matches. CDR3 length equals 16 residues. The germline gives CDR1 ENHRY, CDR2 SYGVKD. The CDR3 DNA follows: TGTGCCACAACTAGCGGGACGGGGGTCGCGAGGGATACGCAGTATTTT. Residues: CATTSGTGVARDTQYF.

This clone has only a few counts. This CDR3 reads CASSLNRGNTGELFF. CDR3 coding DNA: TGTGCCAGCAGCCTGAACAGGGGCAACACCGGGGAGCTGTTTTTT. This chain links TRBV6-1 with TRBJ2-2; 7 bases match TRBD1. V lost 6 bases and J lost 2; bases outside the gene matches: 6. Looked up from germline, CDR1 is MNHNS and CDR2 is SASEGT. This CDR3 has 15 amino acids.

This clone was picked up a small number of times. V usage is TRBV30 and J usage is TRBJ1-3; perhaps TRBD1 as D (5 bases). The CDR3 extends over 15 amino acids. V was shortened by 5 bases and J by 0 bases, with 14 bases between the two germline ends. The germline CDR1 and CDR2 sequences are GTSNPN and SVGIG (reference sequence). CDR3 in amino acids: CAWGRPTVSGNTIYF. CDR3 bases: TGTGCCTGGGGCCGCCCGACAGTCTCTGGAAACACCATATATTTT.

This clone has only a few counts. A single base separates this from a much larger clone, so it may be a read error. This CDR3 is also generated by other DNA sequences in the sample. This rearrangement joins TRBV29-1 to TRBJ2-3; 7 nucleotides line up with TRBD2. Per germline, CDR1 SQVTM and CDR2 ANQGSEA. The CDR3 extends over 12 amino acids. The V and J ends lost 6 bases and 7 bases, in that order; junction bases with no gene match: 7. The CDR3: CSVRSGVNTQYF. The CDR3 DNA sequence: TGCAGCGTGCGGAGCGGGGTGAATACGCAGTATTTT.

The chain couples TRBV29-1 to TRBJ1-1; D is uncertain. CDR3 length equals 12 residues. V dropped 2 bases and J dropped 5 bases, with 9 bases sitting between them. Germline CDR1 SQVTM, CDR2 ANQGSEA. The CDR3 nucleotides are TGCAGCGTTGAAACAAGTAGGACTGAAGCTTTCTTT. Its protein product is CSVETSRTEAFF.

The chain uses TRBV10-3 and TRBJ2-7; D is undetermined. This CDR3 has 15 amino acids. Looked up from germline, CDR1 is ENHRY and CDR2 is SYGVKD. V was trimmed by 4 bases and J by 4 bases, leaving 17 bases between them. The CDR3 loop is CAISGRVLNQYEQYF. CDR3 in DNA: TGTGCCATCAGTGGACGGGTCCTAAATCAGTACGAGCAGTACTTC.

J is TRBJ1-1 and V is TRBV6-5; D call uncertain. The CDR3 contains 14 residues. The ends were cut back, 6 bases at V and 6 bases at J, with 17 bases in the middle. The germline CDR1 and CDR2 sequences are MNHEY and SVGAGI. CDR3 sequence (DNA): TGTGCCAGCAGCCGTCCGGGAGGGAGCGCTGAAGCTTTCTTT. This translates into CASSRPGGSAEAFF.

In its sample, this clone was seen a few times. This chain joins TRBV5-1 and TRBJ2-3, with D perhaps matching TRBD2 (6 bases). The germline gives CDR1 SGHRS, CDR2 YFSETQ. V was cut by 4 bases and J by 1 base, with 13 bases left in between. The CDR3 length is 15 residues. CDR3 amino acids: CASSPGTGRTDTQYF. The CDR3 coding sequence is TGCGCCAGCAGCCCCGGGACTGGTCGCACAGATACGCAGTATTTT.

This clone occurred a few times. The CDR3 DNA sequence: TGTGCCTGGAGTGTAATCGCGGGAGGGCTGGATACGCAGTATTTT. Translating it yields CAWSVIAGGLDTQYF. The rearrangement joins TRBV30 to TRBJ2-3; 9 nucleotides align to TRBD2. The germline V gene encodes CDR1 GTSNPN and CDR2 SVGIG (reference sequence). This CDR3 is built from 15 residues. Trimming cost V 0 bases and J 6 bases; bases outside gene matches: 7. Supplemented by reference TRBV30 and TRBJ2-3, the full variable domain reads SQTIHQWPATLVQPVGSPLSLECTVEGTSNPNLYWYRQAAGRGLQLLFYSVGIGQISSEVPQNLSASRPQDRQFILSSKKLLLSDSGFYLCAWSVIAGGLDTQYFGPGTRLTVL.

The chain has TRBV6-1 and TRBJ2-5, with D unresolved. Germline V gives CDR1 MNHNS, CDR2 SASEGT. Trimming left V 6 bases short and J 1 base short, with 12 bases between. CDR3 length: 14 residues. The CDR3, as DNA: TGTGCCAGCAGAATAGCAGGCCCCCAAGAGACCCAGTACTTC. It translates to CASRIAGPQETQYF.

V gene TRBV18 combines with J gene TRBJ2-1, with D perhaps given as TRBD1 or TRBD2 (5 bases each). The CDR3 sequence is 15 residues long. Germline V gene sequence: CDR1 KGHSH, CDR2 LQKENI. Between the trimmed V and J ends, which lost 1 base and 8 bases, there was a span of 15 bases. CDR3 sequence: CASSPRERGDYEQFF. The DNA of the CDR3 is TGTGCCAGCTCACCACGAGAAAGGGGAGACTATGAGCAGTTCTTC. Filled out from reference TRBV18 and TRBJ2-1, the complete variable domain reads NAGVMQNPRHLVRRRGQEARLRCSPMKGHSHVYWYRQLPEEGLKFMVYLQKENIIDESGMPKERFSAEFPKEGPSILRIQQVVRGDSAAYFCASSPRERGDYEQFFGPGTRLTVL.

This clone came up a few times. The chain carries TRBV25-1 and TRBJ2-3; D gene uncertain. Trimming stripped 3 bases from V and 0 bases from J, with 10 bases between. The germline CDR1 and CDR2 sequences are MGHDK and SYGVNS. CDR3 size: 15 residues. The CDR3 DNA reads as TGTGCCAGCAGTGATCCCGCGGAGAGCACAGATACGCAGTATTTT. Translating it yields CASSDPAESTDTQYF.

The CDR3 sequence is CASSQDGGLAGAYNEQFF. The CDR3 bases are TGCGCCAGCAGCCAAGATGGTGGTCTAGCGGGGGCCTACAATGAGCAGTTCTTC. The chain recombines TRBV4-1 with TRBJ2-1, with 10 bases identical to TRBD2. Germline trimming cut 0 bases from V and 2 bases from J; bases unmatched to any gene: 7. The germline V gene encodes CDR1 MGHRA and CDR2 YSYEKL. The CDR3 totals 18 residues.

This clone came up a few times. The rearrangement links TRBV27 to TRBJ2-5; no clear D. The CDR3 length is 13 residues. The germline V gene encodes CDR1 MNHEY and CDR2 SMNVEV (reference sequence). Trimming removed 3 bases from V and 2 bases from J, with 7 bases in between. The CDR3 loop is CASSFQLQETQYF. In DNA form, the CDR3 reads TGTGCCAGCAGTTTCCAGTTGCAAGAGACCCAGTACTTC.